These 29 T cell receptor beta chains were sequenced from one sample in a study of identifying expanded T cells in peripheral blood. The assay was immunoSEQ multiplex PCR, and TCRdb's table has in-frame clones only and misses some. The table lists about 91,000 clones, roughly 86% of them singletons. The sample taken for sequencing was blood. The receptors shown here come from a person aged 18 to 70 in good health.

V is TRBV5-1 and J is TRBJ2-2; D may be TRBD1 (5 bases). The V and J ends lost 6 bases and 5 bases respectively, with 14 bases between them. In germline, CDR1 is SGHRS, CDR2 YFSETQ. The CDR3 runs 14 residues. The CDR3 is CASNDQGRTGELFF. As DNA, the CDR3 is TGCGCCAGCAATGACCAGGGCAGGACCGGGGAGCTGTTTTTT. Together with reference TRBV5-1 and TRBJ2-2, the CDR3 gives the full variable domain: KAGVTQTPRYLIKTRGQQVTLSCSPISGHRSVSWYQQTPGQGLQFLFEYFSETQRNKGNFPGRFSGRQFSNSRSEMNVSTLELGDSALYLCASNDQGRTGELFFGEGSRLTVL.

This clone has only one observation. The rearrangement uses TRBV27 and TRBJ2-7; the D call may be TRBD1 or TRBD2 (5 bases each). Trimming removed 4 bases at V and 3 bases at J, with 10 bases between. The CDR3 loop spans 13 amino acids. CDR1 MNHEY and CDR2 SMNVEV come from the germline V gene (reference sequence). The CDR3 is CASSYGALYEQYF. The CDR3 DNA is TGTGCCAGCAGTTACGGGGCCCTCTACGAGCAGTACTTC.

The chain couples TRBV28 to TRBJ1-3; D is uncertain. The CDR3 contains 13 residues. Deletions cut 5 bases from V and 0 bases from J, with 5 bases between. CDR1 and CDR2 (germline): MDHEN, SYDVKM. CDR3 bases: TGTGCCAGCAGTCTGAGCTCTGGAAACACCATATATTTT. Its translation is CASSLSSGNTIYF.

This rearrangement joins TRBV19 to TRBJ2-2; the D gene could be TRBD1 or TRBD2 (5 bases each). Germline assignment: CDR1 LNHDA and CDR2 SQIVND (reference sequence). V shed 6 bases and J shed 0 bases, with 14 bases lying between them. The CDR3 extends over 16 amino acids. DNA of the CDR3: TGTGCCAGTAGGACCTTGGGACGGACGAACACCGGGGAGCTGTTTTTT. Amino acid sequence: CASRTLGRTNTGELFF.

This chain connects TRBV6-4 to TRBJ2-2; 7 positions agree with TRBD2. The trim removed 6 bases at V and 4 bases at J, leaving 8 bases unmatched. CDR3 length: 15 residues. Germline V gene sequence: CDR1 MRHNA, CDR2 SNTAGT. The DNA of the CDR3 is TGTGCCAGCAGCCAAAAACCGGGGGGCACCGGGGAGCTGTTTTTT. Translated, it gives CASSQKPGGTGELFF.

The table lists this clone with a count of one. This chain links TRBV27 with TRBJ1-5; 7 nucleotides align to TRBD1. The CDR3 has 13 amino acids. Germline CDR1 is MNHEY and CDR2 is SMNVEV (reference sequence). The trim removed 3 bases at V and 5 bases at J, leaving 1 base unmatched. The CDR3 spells CASSFRGDQPQHF. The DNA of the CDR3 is TGTGCCAGCAGTTTCAGGGGGGATCAGCCCCAGCATTTT.

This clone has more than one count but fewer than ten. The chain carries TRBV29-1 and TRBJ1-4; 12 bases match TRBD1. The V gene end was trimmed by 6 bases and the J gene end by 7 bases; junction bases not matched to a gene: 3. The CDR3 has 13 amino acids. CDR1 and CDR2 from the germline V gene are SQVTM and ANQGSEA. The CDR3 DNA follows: TGCAGCGTGCCGGGACAGGGGGCTGAAAAACTGTTTTTT. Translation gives CSVPGQGAEKLFF.

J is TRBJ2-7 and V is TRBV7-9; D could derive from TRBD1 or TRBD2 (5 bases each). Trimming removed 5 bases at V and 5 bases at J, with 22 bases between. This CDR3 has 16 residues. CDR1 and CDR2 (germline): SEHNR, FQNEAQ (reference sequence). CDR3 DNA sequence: TGTGCCAGCAGCCCCCCTGGGGGAAAGGGGACCAACGAGCAGTACTTC. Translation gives CASSPPGGKGTNEQYF.

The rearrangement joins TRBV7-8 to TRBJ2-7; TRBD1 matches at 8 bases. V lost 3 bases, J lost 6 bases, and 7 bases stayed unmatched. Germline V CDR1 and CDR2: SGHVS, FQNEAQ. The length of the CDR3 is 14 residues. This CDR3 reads CASSFTTGAAEQYF. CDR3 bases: TGTGCCAGCAGCTTCACGACAGGGGCGGCCGAGCAGTACTTC. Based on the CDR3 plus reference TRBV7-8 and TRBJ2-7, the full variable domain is GAGVSQSPRYKVAKRGQDVALRCDPISGHVSLFWYQQALGQGPEFLTYFQNEAQLDKSGLPSDRFFAERPEGSVSTLKIQRTQQEDSAVYLCASSFTTGAAEQYFGPGTRLTVT.

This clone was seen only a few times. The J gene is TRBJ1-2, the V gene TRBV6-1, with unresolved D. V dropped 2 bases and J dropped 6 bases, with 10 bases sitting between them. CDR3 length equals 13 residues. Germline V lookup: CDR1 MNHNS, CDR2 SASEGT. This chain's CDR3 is CASSEKFSDGYTF. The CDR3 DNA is TGTGCCAGCAGTGAAAAGTTCTCTGATGGCTACACCTTC.

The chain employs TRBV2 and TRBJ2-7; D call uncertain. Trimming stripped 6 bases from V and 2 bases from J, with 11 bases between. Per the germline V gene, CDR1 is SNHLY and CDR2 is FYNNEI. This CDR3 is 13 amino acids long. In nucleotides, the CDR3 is TGTGCCAGCAGGGCCGACCCCACCTACGAGCAGTACTTC. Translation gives CASRADPTYEQYF.

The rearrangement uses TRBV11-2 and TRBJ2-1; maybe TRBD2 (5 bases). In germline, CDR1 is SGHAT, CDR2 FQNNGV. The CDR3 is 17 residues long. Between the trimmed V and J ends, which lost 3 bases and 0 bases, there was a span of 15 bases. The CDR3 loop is CASSFSAGDSSYNEQFF. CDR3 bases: TGTGCCAGCAGCTTTAGCGCCGGAGATTCCTCCTACAATGAGCAGTTCTTC.

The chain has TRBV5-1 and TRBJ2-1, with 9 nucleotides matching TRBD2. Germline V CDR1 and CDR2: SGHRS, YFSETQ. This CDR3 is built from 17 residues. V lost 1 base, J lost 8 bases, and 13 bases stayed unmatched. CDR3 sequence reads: CASSLTASGIGYDEQFF. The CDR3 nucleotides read TGCGCCAGCAGCTTGACGGCTAGCGGGATAGGGTACGATGAGCAGTTCTTC.

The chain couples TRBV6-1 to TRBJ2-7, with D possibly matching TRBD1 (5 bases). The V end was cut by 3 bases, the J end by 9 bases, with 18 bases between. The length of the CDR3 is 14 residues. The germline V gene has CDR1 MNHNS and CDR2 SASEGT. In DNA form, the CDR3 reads TGTGCCAGCAGTGACGGGTGGGGCCTGGTGGGGCAGTACTTC. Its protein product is CASSDGWGLVGQYF.

CDR3 residues: CASSLAGTGNTGELFF. DNA for the CDR3: TGCGCCAGCAGCTTGGCCGGGACAGGAAACACCGGGGAGCTGTTTTTT. The gene calls are TRBV5-1 and TRBJ2-2, with 8 bases matching TRBD1. The germline V gene encodes CDR1 SGHRS and CDR2 YFSETQ. With 0 bases clipped from V and 2 bases from J, the junction kept 3 bases outside the gene matches. This CDR3 comprises 16 residues.

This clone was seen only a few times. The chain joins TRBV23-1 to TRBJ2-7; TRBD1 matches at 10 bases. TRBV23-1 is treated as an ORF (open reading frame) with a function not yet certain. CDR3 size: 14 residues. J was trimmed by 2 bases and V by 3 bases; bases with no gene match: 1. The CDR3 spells CASSHGQGAYEQYF. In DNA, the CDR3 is TGCGCCAGCAGTCACGGACAGGGGGCCTACGAGCAGTACTTC.

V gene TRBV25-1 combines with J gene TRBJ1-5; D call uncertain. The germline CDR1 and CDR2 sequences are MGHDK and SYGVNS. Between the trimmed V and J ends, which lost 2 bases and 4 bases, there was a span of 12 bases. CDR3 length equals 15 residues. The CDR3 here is CASSEGQAANQPQHF. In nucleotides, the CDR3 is TGTGCCAGCAGTGAAGGGCAGGCGGCGAATCAGCCCCAGCATTTT.

The chain's CDR3 is CAWTDSGNTEAFF. Here the CDR3 DNA reads TGTGCCTGGACGGACAGCGGTAACACTGAAGCTTTCTTT. The chain is built from TRBV30 and TRBJ1-1; weak D call: TRBD1 (6 bases). The CDR3 sequence is 13 residues long. Germline CDR1 is GTSNPN and CDR2 is SVGIG (reference sequence). Trimming left V 4 bases short and J 2 bases short, with 11 bases between.

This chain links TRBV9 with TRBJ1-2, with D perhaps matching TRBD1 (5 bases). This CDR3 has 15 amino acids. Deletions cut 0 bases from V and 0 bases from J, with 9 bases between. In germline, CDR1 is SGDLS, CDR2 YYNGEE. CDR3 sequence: CASSVVAGTNYGYTF. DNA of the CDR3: TGTGCCAGCAGCGTAGTGGCAGGGACTAACTATGGCTACACCTTC.

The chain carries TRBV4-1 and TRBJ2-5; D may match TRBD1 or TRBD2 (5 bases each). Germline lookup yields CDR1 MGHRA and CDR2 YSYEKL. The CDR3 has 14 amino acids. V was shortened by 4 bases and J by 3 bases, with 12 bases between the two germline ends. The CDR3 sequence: CASSPLMGEETQYF. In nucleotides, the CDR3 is TGCGCCAGCAGCCCCCTGATGGGGGAAGAGACCCAGTACTTC.

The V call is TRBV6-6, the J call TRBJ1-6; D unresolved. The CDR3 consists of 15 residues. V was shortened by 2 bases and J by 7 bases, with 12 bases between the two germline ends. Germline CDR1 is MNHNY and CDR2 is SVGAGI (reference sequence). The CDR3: CASSYKRQDNSPLHF. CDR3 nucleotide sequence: TGTGCCAGCAGTTACAAGCGGCAGGACAATTCACCCCTCCACTTT.

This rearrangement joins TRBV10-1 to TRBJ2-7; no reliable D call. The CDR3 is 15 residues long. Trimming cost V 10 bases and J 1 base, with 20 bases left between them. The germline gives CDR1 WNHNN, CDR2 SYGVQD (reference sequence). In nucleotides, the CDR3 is TGCGCCACCACGGCGATTGGGGATCGGTCCTACGAGCAGTACTTC. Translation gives CATTAIGDRSYEQYF.

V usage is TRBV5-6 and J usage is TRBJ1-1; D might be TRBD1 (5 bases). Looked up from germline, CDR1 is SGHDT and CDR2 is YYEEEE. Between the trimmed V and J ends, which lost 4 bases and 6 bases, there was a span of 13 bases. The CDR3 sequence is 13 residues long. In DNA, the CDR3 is TGTGCCAGCAGCCCACAGGATGGTGCTGAAGCTTTCTTT. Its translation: CASSPQDGAEAFF.

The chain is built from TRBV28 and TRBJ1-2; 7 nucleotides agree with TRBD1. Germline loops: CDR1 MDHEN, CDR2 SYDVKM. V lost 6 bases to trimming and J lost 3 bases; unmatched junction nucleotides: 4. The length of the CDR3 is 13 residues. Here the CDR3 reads CASRRQGDYGYTF. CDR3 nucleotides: TGTGCCAGCAGAAGACAGGGCGACTATGGCTACACCTTC.

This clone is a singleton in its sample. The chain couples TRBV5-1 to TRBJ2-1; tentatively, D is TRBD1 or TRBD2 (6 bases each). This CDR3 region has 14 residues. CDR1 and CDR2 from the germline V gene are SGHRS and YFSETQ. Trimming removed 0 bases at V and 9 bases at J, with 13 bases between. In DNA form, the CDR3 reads TGCGCCAGCAGCTTGGCTGGGGGGCAGGGTGAGCAGTTCTTC. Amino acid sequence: CASSLAGGQGEQFF.

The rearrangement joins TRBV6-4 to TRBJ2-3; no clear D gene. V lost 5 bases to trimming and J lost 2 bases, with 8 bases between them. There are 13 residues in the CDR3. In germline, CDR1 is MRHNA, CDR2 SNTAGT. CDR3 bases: TGTGCCAGCAGTAAAGACGTCACAGATACGCAGTATTTT. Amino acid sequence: CASSKDVTDTQYF.

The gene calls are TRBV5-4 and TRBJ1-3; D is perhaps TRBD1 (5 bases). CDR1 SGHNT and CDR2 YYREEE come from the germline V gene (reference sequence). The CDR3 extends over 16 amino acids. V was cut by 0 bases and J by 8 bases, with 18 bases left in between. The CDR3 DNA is TGTGCCAGCAGCTTGGCAGGTCGGCAGGGTGTCCACACCATATATTTT. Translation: CASSLAGRQGVHTIYF.

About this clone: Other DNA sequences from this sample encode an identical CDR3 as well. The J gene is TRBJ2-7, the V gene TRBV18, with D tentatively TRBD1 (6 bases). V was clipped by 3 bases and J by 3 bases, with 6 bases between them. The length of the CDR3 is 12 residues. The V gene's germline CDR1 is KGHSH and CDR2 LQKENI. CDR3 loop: CASSPDSYEQYF. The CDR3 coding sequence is TGTGCCAGCTCACCGGACAGCTACGAGCAGTACTTC.

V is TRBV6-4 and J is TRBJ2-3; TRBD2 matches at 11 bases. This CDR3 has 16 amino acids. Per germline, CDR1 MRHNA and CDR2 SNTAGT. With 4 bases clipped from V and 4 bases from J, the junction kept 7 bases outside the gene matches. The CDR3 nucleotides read TGTGCCAGCAGTGTTGAGCTAGCGGGGGGACCAGATACGCAGTATTTT. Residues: CASSVELAGGPDTQYF.